The 25 T cell receptor beta chains below all came from one sample that was sequenced in a study of cytomegalovirus exposure and HLA in healthy donors. It was with 60 Vbeta and 13 Jbeta primers that the PCR ran. Here immunoSEQ multiplex PCR was the method, and the copy in TCRdb shows in-frame clones only, minus some. The sample has over 150,000 clones, 65% to 85% seen once. The sample was PBMCs. Every receptor here comes from a woman aged 45-59 years in good health and CMV-seropositive.

The V gene is TRBV5-8, the J gene TRBJ2-1, with D perhaps matching TRBD2 (5 bases). There are 16 residues in the CDR3. Between the trimmed V and J ends, which lost 4 bases and 7 bases, there was a span of 21 bases. Germline-derived CDR1 and CDR2 are SGHTS and YDEGEE. CDR3: CASSPARGIAGNEQFF. CDR3 in DNA: TGTGCCAGCAGCCCCGCCCGGGGAATAGCCGGGAATGAGCAGTTCTTC.

This chain uses TRBV6-5 with TRBJ1-1; 12 nucleotides line up with TRBD1. The CDR3 covers 15 residues. CDR1 and CDR2 (germline): MNHEY, SVGAGI. The V gene end was trimmed by 6 bases and the J gene end by 5 bases; junction bases not matched to a gene: 7. The CDR3 nucleotides are TGTGCCAGCAGGCGGGACAGGGGGCTTGAGACTGAAGCTTTCTTT. Translation: CASRRDRGLETEAFF.

The chain combines TRBV5-4 with TRBJ1-1, with D maybe TRBD1 (5 bases). The V end lost 4 bases, the J end lost 2 bases, and 12 bases lay between the germline ends. Germline V gene data show CDR1 as SGHNT and CDR2 as YYREEE (reference sequence). The CDR3 loop spans 14 amino acids. CDR3 residues: CASSAGGVNTEAFF. CDR3 nucleotide sequence: TGTGCCAGCAGCGCCGGGGGAGTCAACACTGAAGCTTTCTTT.

This clone was seen just once. This CDR3 is also generated by other DNA sequences in the sample. In nucleotides, the CDR3 is TGCGCCAGCAGCTTGTTACGGGGGGCCGCCGGCTCTGGGGCCAACGTCCTGACTTTC. This gives the protein CASSLLRGAAGSGANVLTF. The rearrangement joins TRBV5-1 to TRBJ2-6; D is possibly TRBD2 (7 bases). The CDR3 spans 19 residues. CDR1 SGHRS and CDR2 YFSETQ come from the germline V gene. V lost 1 base to trimming and J lost 0 bases, with 17 bases between them.

The V and J genes are TRBV27 and TRBJ2-7; perhaps TRBD2 as D (5 bases). The CDR3 length is 14 residues. The ends were cut back, 2 bases at V and 0 bases at J, with 8 bases in the middle. From germline, CDR1 is MNHEY and CDR2 SMNVEV (reference sequence). CDR3 nucleotide sequence: TGTGCCAGCAGTTTAAAGAGGGACTCCTACGAGCAGTACTTC. Translation: CASSLKRDSYEQYF.

This clone is a singleton in its sample. The V and J genes are TRBV6-1 and TRBJ2-3; 7 nucleotides line up with TRBD1. Germline trimming cut 0 bases from V and 13 bases from J; bases unmatched to any gene: 4. The CDR3 has 12 amino acids. CDR1 is MNHNS and CDR2 is SASEGT in the germline V gene. The CDR3 DNA is TGTGCCAGCAGTGAAGCAAGAACAGGGGAGTATTTT. Protein: CASSEARTGEYF.

The rearrangement links TRBV5-4 to TRBJ2-3, with a tentative D call TRBD1 (6 bases). Looked up from germline, CDR1 is SGHNT and CDR2 is YYREEE (reference sequence). The CDR3 extends over 13 amino acids. Deletions cut 0 bases from V and 5 bases from J, with 7 bases between. The CDR3 is CASSLDREDTQYF. CDR3 in DNA: TGTGCCAGCAGCTTGGACAGGGAAGATACGCAGTATTTT.

This chain connects TRBV7-2 to TRBJ2-2; D remains ambiguous. CDR3 length: 15 amino acids. Per germline, CDR1 SGHTA and CDR2 FQGNSA. Trimming cost V 5 bases and J 3 bases, with 13 bases left between them. CDR3 loop: CASSPSGSYTGELFF. The CDR3 region has the DNA TGTGCCAGCAGCCCTAGTGGGTCGTACACCGGGGAGCTGTTTTTT.

The chain uses TRBV4-3 and TRBJ1-4; possible D gene TRBD1, 6 bases. V was pared by 4 bases and J by 0 bases, with 15 bases between. Germline V gene sequence: CDR1 LGHNA, CDR2 YSLEER. The CDR3 runs to 17 residues. CDR3 sequence: CASSLTGPPATNEKLFF. The CDR3 region has the DNA TGCGCCAGCAGCCTAACAGGGCCTCCTGCAACTAATGAAAAACTGTTTTTT.

V gene TRBV5-1 combines with J gene TRBJ2-5, with no clear D. The V gene lost 5 bases and the J gene lost 0 bases, with 14 bases spanning the gap. The germline V gene has CDR1 SGHRS and CDR2 YFSETQ. This CDR3 spans 15 amino acids. CDR3 amino acids: CASRPGSLDQETQYF. In DNA form, the CDR3 reads TGCGCCAGCAGACCCGGGTCCCTAGACCAAGAGACCCAGTACTTC.

This clone was recorded once. This chain links TRBV10-1 with TRBJ1-3, with a tentative D call TRBD1 (5 bases). Germline-derived CDR1 and CDR2 are WNHNN and SYGVQD (reference sequence). The CDR3 has 16 residues. Trimming cost V 6 bases and J 2 bases, with 17 bases left between them. The CDR3 DNA sequence: TGCGCCAGCAGCGACGAAAAAGGGGTAGCTGGAAACACCATATATTTT. This sequence encodes CASSDEKGVAGNTIYF.

The rearrangement uses TRBV11-3 and TRBJ2-2; 9 nucleotides align to TRBD2. Trimming took 3 bases from V and 3 from J; bases not matched to a gene: 11. The CDR3 runs to 18 residues. Germline CDR1 SGHNT, CDR2 YENEEA. For the CDR3, the DNA is TGTGCCAGCAGCTTGGACATCTTAGCGGGGGCCCACACCGGGGAGCTGTTTTTT. The encoded protein is CASSLDILAGAHTGELFF.

V and J are TRBV11-2 and TRBJ1-1; 7 nucleotides line up with TRBD1. This CDR3 is built from 14 residues. V trimming: 1 base; J trimming: 7 bases; junction bases outside the gene matches: 6. The V gene's germline CDR1 is SGHAT and CDR2 FQNNGV. For the CDR3, the DNA is TGTGCCAGCAGCTTAGTAGGTCAGGGGGATGAAGCTTTCTTT. Translating it yields CASSLVGQGDEAFF. The complete variable domain, with remaining parts taken from reference TRBV11-2 and TRBJ1-1, reads EAGVAQSPRYKIIEKRQSVAFWCNPISGHATLYWYQQILGQGPKLLIQFQNNGVVDDSQLPKDRFSAERLKGVDSTLKIQPAKLEDSAVYLCASSLVGQGDEAFFGQGTRLTVV.

Only a few counts were recorded for this clone. The chain is built from TRBV7-8 and TRBJ2-1, with D unresolved. The CDR3 is 14 amino acids. The ends were cut back, 3 bases at V and 5 bases at J, with 11 bases in the middle. Germline V gene sequence: CDR1 SGHVS, CDR2 FQNEAQ. CDR3 nucleotide sequence: TGTGCCAGCAGCTTGAGGCCGGCGGACAATGAGCAGTTCTTC. It encodes CASSLRPADNEQFF.

V gene TRBV28 combines with J gene TRBJ2-7, with a possible D match to TRBD2 (6 bases). V lost 4 bases to trimming and J lost 3 bases, with 10 bases between them. In germline, CDR1 is MDHEN, CDR2 SYDVKM. The length of the CDR3 is 13 residues. CDR3 DNA sequence: TGTGCCAGCAGTTCTCGGGGGTTCTACGAGCAGTACTTC. Translating gives CASSSRGFYEQYF.

The chain is built from TRBV9 and TRBJ2-2, with 8 bases matching TRBD1. V dropped 1 base and J dropped 7; count of bases not matched to a gene: 6. The CDR3 runs 15 residues. Looked up from germline, CDR1 is SGDLS and CDR2 is YYNGEE. CDR3: CASSVQGASGGELFF. CDR3 bases: TGTGCCAGCAGCGTACAGGGGGCAAGTGGCGGGGAGCTGTTTTTT. Full variable domain (remainder filled in from reference TRBV9 and TRBJ2-2): DSGVTQTPKHLITATGQRVTLRCSPRSGDLSVYWYQQSLDQGLQFLIQYYNGEERAKGNILERFSAQQFPDLHSELNLSSLELGDSALYFCASSVQGASGGELFFGEGSRLTVL.

The chain is built from TRBV9 and TRBJ2-7, with 9 positions matching TRBD2. The CDR3 loop spans 15 amino acids. Germline V CDR1 and CDR2: SGDLS, YYNGEE. Losses at the gene ends were 5 bases for V and 7 bases for J; bases not matched to a gene: 13. The CDR3 here is CASSTALAGLVEQYF. The CDR3 DNA reads as TGTGCCAGCAGTACTGCCCTAGCGGGGCTGGTGGAGCAGTACTTC.

The chain carries TRBV7-2 and TRBJ2-3; D is unclear. CDR3 size: 13 residues. Trimming pared 5 bases from V and 0 bases from J, leaving 6 bases between. Germline V CDR1 and CDR2: SGHTA, FQGNSA. CDR3 sequence reads: CASSTTSTDTQYF. As DNA, the CDR3 is TGTGCCAGCAGCACCACTAGCACAGATACGCAGTATTTT.

V usage is TRBV5-1 and J usage is TRBJ2-5, with 7 nucleotides matching TRBD2. From germline, CDR1 is SGHRS and CDR2 YFSETQ. The CDR3 covers 15 residues. The V segment lost 3 bases and the J segment 5 bases; nucleotides outside the gene matches: 10. In DNA form, the CDR3 reads TGCGCCAGCAGCTCCCAAGACGGGGGGAGGGAGACCCAGTACTTC. Its protein is CASSSQDGGRETQYF.

This sequence joins TRBV9 and TRBJ2-1; TRBD2 matches 10 bases. J gave up 7 bases and V 4 bases, and 8 bases lay outside the gene matches. The CDR3 spans 15 residues. CDR1 and CDR2 (germline): SGDLS, YYNGEE. Written as DNA, the CDR3 is TGTGCCAGCAGCCCCCTAGCGGGAGCGCTGAATGAGCAGTTCTTC. This gives the protein CASSPLAGALNEQFF.

The chain employs TRBV7-2 and TRBJ2-5; 9 bases are shared with TRBD2. The CDR3 is 13 residues long. V lost 5 bases, J lost 7 bases, and 5 bases stayed unmatched. Germline V lookup: CDR1 SGHTA, CDR2 FQGNSA. The chain's CDR3 is CASSRTSAGTQYF. In DNA, the CDR3 is TGTGCCAGCAGCCGGACTAGCGCCGGGACCCAGTACTTC.

The rearrangement links TRBV15 to TRBJ1-1; 11 nucleotides align to TRBD1. The CDR3 spans 15 residues. J lost 3 bases, V lost 2 bases, and 2 bases had no gene match. Germline values: CDR1 LNHNV, CDR2 YYDKDF (reference sequence). CDR3 DNA sequence: TGTGCCACCAGCAGACCGGGACAGGGGGACACTGAAGCTTTCTTT. It is translated as CATSRPGQGDTEAFF.

The chain combines TRBV19 with TRBJ1-3; tentatively, D is TRBD1 (5 bases). The CDR3 is 13 amino acids. V was pared by 5 bases and J by 4 bases, with 9 bases between. Germline V CDR1 and CDR2: LNHDA, SQIVND (reference sequence). The CDR3 region is CASSENRGNTIYF. The DNA of the CDR3 is TGTGCCAGTAGTGAAAACAGGGGAAACACCATATATTTT.

The chain recombines TRBV28 with TRBJ1-5; D unclear. This CDR3 spans 13 amino acids. Germline-derived CDR1 and CDR2 are MDHEN and SYDVKM. The V end was cut by 3 bases, the J end by 4 bases, with 7 bases between. This CDR3 is CASSFVRNQPQHF. The CDR3 bases are TGTGCCAGCAGTTTCGTGAGGAATCAGCCCCAGCATTTT.

The chain joins TRBV5-4 to TRBJ1-1; 8 nucleotides agree with TRBD1. This CDR3 spans 14 amino acids. The germline V gene has CDR1 SGHNT and CDR2 YYREEE (reference sequence). The trim removed 7 bases at V and 7 bases at J, leaving 12 bases unmatched. The CDR3, as DNA: TGTGCCAGCTCCCAGGGGGCAGAAGTTAGTGAAGCTTTCTTT. The encoded protein is CASSQGAEVSEAFF. The complete variable domain, with remaining parts taken from reference TRBV5-4 and TRBJ1-1, reads ETGVTQSPTHLIKTRGQQVTLRCSSQSGHNTVSWYQQALGQGPQFIFQYYREEENGRGNFPPRFSGLQFPNYSSELNVNALELDDSALYLCASSQGAEVSEAFFGQGTRLTVV.